This record concerns one TCR beta chain sequence. Its antigen is unknown. The entry originates in a study of long-term antiretroviral therapy in people with HIV. Treatment locations for all participants with HIV were in the United States. Sequencing relied on immunoSEQ assay v3.0, run at survey level. TCRdb keeps only in-frame clones here, not all; method: immunoSEQ multiplex PCR. The table records approximately 26,000 clones, 65% to 80% of them present only once. With V trimmed by 3 bases and J by 2 bases, 5 bases remained unmatched. The germline V gene encodes CDR1 MNHEY and CDR2 SMNVEV (reference sequence). The CDR3 totals 16 residues. Study-wide results and limits: Older ART regimens may have been in use when blood was drawn between about 2004 and 2017.

The origin of this receptor is a woman aged 35 to 49 with HIV. The material was unsorted PBMCs, obtained 1.2 years after starting antiretroviral therapy. The J gene is TRBJ2-1, the V gene TRBV27, with TRBD2 matching over 9 bases. Here the CDR3 DNA reads TGTGCCAGCAGTTTCGGGCTAGCGGGGACCTACAATGAGCAGTTCTTC. It encodes CASSFGLAGTYNEQFF.